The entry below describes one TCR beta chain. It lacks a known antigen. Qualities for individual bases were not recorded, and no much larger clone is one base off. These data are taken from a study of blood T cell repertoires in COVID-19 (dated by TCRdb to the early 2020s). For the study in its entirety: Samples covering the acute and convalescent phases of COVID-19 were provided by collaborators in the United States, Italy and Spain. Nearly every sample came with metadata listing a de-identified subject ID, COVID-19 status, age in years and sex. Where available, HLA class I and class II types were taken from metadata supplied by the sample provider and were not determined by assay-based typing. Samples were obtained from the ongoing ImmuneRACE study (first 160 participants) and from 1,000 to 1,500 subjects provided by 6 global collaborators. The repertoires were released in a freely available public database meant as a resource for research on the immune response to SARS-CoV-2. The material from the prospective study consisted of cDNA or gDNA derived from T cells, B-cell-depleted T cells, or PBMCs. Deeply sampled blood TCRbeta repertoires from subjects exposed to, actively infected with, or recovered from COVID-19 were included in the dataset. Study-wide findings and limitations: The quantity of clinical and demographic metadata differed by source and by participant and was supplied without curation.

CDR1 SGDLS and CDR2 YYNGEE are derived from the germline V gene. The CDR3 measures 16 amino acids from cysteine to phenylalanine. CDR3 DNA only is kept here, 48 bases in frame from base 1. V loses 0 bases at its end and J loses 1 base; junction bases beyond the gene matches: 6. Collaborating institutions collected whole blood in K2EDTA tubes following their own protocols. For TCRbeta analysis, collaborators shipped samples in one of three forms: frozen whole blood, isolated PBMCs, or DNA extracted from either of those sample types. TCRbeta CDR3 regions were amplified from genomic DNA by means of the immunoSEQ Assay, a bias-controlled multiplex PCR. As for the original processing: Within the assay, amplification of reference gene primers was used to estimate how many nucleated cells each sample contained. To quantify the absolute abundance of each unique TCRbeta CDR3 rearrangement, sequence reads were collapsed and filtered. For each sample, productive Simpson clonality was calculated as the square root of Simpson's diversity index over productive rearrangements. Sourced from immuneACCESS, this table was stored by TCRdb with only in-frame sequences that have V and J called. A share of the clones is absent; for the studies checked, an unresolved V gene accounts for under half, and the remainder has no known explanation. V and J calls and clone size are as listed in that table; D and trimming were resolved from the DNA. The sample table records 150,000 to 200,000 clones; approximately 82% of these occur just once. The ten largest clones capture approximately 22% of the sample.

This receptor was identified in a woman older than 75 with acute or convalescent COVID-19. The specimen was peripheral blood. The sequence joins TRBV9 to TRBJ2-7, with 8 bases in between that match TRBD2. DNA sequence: TGTGCCAGCAGCGTAGATGGTAGCGGGAAGTCCTACGAGCAGTACTTC. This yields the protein CASSVDGSGKSYEQYF.